A selection of T cell receptor beta chains follows, all from one sample in a study of blood T cell repertoires in COVID-19. Sequencing used immunoSEQ multiplex PCR; TCRdb keeps in-frame clones, though not all of them. The profile shows about 490,000 clones, over 75% of them singletons. The sequenced sample was peripheral blood. All receptors derive from a human donor in a cohort sampled during active COVID-19. Both conserved end residues are part of each CDR3. Each record gives: J gene, clone size, V gene, D gene, CDR3 protein, CDR3 DNA. A D gene is named only where the DNA matches it firmly. Some rows have no size entry. The others give once, few or many, or a class for an expanded clone.

J: TRBJ2-7
size: -
V: TRBV5-5
D: TRBD2
CDR3: CASSLLGTSGRTEQYF
DNA: TGTGCCAGCAGTCTTTTGGGGACTAGCGGGAGAACCGAGCAGTACTTC

J: TRBJ2-6
size: -
V: TRBV27
D: TRBD2
CDR3: CASSLGRDLSSGANVLTF
DNA: TGTGCCAGCAGTTTAGGGAGGGATCTAAGCTCTGGGGCCAACGTCCTGACTTTC

J: TRBJ2-5
size: once
V: TRBV7-3
D: TRBD1
CDR3: CASSHRQGIQETQYF
DNA: TGTGCCAGCAGCCATAGACAGGGCATCCAAGAGACCCAGTACTTC

J: TRBJ1-5
size: -
V: TRBV7-8
D: -
CDR3: CASSLALSNQPQHF
DNA: TGTGCCAGCAGCTTAGCCCTTAGCAATCAGCCCCAGCATTTT

J: TRBJ1-4
size: -
V: TRBV3-1/TRBV3-2
D: TRBD1
CDR3: CASSQGRQGYGEKLFF
DNA: TGTGCCAGCAGCCAAGGACGACAGGGCTATGGTGAAAAACTGTTTTTT

J: TRBJ1-2
size: -
V: TRBV24-1
D: -
CDR3: CATSDSGGGYGYTF
DNA: TGTGCCACCAGTGACTCGGGGGGTGGCTATGGCTACACCTTC

J: TRBJ1-1
size: -
V: TRBV10-3
D: TRBD1
CDR3: CAAGQGDTEAFF
DNA: TGTGCCGCGGGACAGGGGGACACTGAAGCTTTCTTT

J: TRBJ2-1
size: -
V: TRBV27
D: -
CDR3: CASSLTGESYNEQFF
DNA: TGTGCCAGCAGTTTAACGGGAGAGTCCTACAATGAGCAGTTCTTC

J: TRBJ2-1
size: -
V: TRBV18
D: TRBD2
CDR3: CASSRRGGFDEQFF
DNA: TGTGCCAGCTCACGTAGGGGAGGGTTCGATGAGCAGTTCTTC

J: TRBJ2-2
size: once
V: TRBV6-1
D: TRBD1
CDR3: CASSRGQGLTGELFF
DNA: TGTGCCAGCAGTCGGGGACAGGGGCTCACCGGGGAGCTGTTTTTT

J: TRBJ1-5
size: -
V: TRBV6-5
D: TRBD1
CDR3: CASRDLEGAWKAQHF
DNA: TGTGCCAGCAGGGACTTGGAGGGGGCATGGAAGGCCCAGCATTTT

J: TRBJ1-2
size: -
V: TRBV9
D: TRBD1
CDR3: CASSGDRGNYGYTF
DNA: TGTGCCAGCAGCGGGGACAGGGGAAACTATGGCTACACCTTC